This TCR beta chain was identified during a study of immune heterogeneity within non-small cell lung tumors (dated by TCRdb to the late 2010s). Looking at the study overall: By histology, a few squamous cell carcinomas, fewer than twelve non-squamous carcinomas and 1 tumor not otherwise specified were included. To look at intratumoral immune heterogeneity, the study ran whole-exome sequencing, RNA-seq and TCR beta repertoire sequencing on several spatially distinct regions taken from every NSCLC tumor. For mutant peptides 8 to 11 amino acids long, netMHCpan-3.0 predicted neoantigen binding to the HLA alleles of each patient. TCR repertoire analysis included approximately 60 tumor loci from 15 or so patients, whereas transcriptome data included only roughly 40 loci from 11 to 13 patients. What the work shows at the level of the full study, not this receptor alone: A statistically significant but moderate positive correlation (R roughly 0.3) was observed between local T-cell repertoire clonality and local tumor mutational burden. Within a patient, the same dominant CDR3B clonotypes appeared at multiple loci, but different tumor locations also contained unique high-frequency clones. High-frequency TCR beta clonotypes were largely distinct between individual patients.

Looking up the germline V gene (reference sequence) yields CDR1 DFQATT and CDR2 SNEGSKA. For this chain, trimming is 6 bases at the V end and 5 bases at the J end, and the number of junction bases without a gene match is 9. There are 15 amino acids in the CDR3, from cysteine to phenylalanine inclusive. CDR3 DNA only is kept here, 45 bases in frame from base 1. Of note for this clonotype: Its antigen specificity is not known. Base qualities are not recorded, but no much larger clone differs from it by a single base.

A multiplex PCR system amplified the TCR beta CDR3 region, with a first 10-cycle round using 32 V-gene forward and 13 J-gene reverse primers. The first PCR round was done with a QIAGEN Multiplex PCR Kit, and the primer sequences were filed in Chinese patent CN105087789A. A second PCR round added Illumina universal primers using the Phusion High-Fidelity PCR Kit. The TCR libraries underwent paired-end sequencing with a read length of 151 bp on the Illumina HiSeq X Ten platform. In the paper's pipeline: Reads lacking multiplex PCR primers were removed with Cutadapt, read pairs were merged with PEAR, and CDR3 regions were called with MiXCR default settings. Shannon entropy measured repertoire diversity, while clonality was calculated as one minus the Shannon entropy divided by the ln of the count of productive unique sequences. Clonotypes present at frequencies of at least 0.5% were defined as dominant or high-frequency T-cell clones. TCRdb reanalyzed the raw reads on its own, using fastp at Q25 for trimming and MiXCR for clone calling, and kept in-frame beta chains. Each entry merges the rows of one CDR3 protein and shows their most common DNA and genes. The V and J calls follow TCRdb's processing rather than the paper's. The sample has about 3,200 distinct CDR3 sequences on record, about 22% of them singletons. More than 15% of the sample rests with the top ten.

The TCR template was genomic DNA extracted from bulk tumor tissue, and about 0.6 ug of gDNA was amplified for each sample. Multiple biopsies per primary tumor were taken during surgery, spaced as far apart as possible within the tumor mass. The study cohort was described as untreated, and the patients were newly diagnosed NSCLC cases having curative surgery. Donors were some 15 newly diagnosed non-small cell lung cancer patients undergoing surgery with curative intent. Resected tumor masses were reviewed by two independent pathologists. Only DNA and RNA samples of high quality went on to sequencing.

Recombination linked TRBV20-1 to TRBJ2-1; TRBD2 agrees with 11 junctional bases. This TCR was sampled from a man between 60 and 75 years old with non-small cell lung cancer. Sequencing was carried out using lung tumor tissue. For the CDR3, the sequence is CSASAPSGRHNEQFF. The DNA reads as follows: TGCAGTGCCTCCGCCCCTAGCGGGAGGCACAATGAGCAGTTCTTC.